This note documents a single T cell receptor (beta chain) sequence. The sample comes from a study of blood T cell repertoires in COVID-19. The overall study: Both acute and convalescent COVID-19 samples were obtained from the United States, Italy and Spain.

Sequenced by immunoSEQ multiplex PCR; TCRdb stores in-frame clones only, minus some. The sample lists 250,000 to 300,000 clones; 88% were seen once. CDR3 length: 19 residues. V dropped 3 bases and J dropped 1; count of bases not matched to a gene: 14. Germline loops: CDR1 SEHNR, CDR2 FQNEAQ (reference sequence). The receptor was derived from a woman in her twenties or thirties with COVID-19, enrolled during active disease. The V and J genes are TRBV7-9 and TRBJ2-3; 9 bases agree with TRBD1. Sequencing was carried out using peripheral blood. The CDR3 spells CASSFGGGYRGPGTDTQYF. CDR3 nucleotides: TGTGCCAGCAGCTTCGGAGGGGGTTACAGGGGGCCTGGCACAGATACGCAGTATTTT.